The clone carrying this T cell receptor beta chain was observed a single time. What it binds is not known. All donors participated as healthy donors of bone marrow. With 60 Vbeta and 13 Jbeta primers, the PCR was carried out. Repertoires were generated with immunoSEQ multiplex PCR, while TCRdb's copy carries only in-frame clones and drops some. The sample comprises over 150,000 clones, around 84% of which are singletons, and 5.6% rests with the top ten. V gave up 2 bases and J gave up 0 bases, with 20 bases separating them. CDR3 length: 19 residues. CDR1 is SGHAT, CDR2 FQNNGV, per germline. This specimen comes from a study of cytomegalovirus exposure and HLA in healthy donors. Study-wide points: It was reported that TCR beta sequences correctly inferred the HLA-A and HLA-B alleles for most subjects. The study recorded 150 to 200 TCR beta chains that were cytomegalovirus-associated.

The sequence was collected from a woman between 35 and 50 years old in good health and CMV-seropositive. The sample taken for sequencing was PBMCs. The rearrangement links TRBV11-2 to TRBJ2-1; D is perhaps TRBD2 (6 bases). DNA of the CDR3: TGTGCCAGCAGCTTAAGCGGGTTAAGAGAACCCAGCTCCTACAATGAGCAGTTCTTC. Translation gives CASSLSGLREPSSYNEQFF. Filled out from reference TRBV11-2 and TRBJ2-1, the complete variable domain reads EAGVAQSPRYKIIEKRQSVAFWCNPISGHATLYWYQQILGQGPKLLIQFQNNGVVDDSQLPKDRFSAERLKGVDSTLKIQPAKLEDSAVYLCASSLSGLREPSSYNEQFFGPGTRLTVL.